Included here is one T cell receptor beta chain sequence, with context. Trimming cost V 1 base and J 7 bases; bases outside gene matches: 4. CDR1 and CDR2 (germline): SGHDT, YYEEEE. This CDR3 spans 14 amino acids. The table came from immunoSEQ multiplex PCR; TCRdb's copy has only in-frame clones and leaves some out. The sample records hundreds of thousands of clones, roughly 83% being singletons. This sample is drawn from a study of shared clonotypes between healthy human individuals. Material: PBMCs. This clonotype was obtained from a woman in her 40s in good health. Some clones in this sample may be carry-over from other donors' samples. The chain combines TRBV5-6 with TRBJ1-4; 7 bases agree with TRBD1. This CDR3 is CASSLTGVGEKLFF. The CDR3 nucleotides read TGTGCCAGCAGCTTGACAGGGGTCGGTGAAAAACTGTTTTTT.